The 2 T cell receptor beta chains in this list originate from one sample, sequenced in a study of T cells after yellow fever vaccination (dated by TCRdb to the late 2010s). The treatment or condition label, read with the paper, signifies: live attenuated yellow fever vaccine strain. Library prep was done by 5' RACE. Instrument on record: Illumina NovaSeq 6000. In TCRdb, the public reads were trimmed at Q25 with fastp and aligned with MiXCR, with productive beta chains retained. One record per CDR3 amino acid sequence lists the most common genes and DNA. This sample is represented by some 300,000 distinct CDR3 sequences; 7.5% to 9.5% of them were singletons. The top ten clones comprise 3% to 4% of the sample. Sequenced here: CD4+ T cells sorted from PBMCs, sampled 5 days after the yellow fever booster vaccination. The receptor set was obtained from a man between 18 and 35 years old who received the YFV17D yellow fever vaccine.

This clonotype was seen a few times. The gene calls are TRBV4-1 and TRBJ2-5; D gene unclear. Germline values: CDR1 MGHRA, CDR2 YSYEKL. Trimming cost V 1 base and J 5 bases, with 8 bases left between them. The CDR3 runs to 13 residues. The CDR3 nucleotides are TGCGCCAGCAGCCAAGTGGGTTACGAGACCCAGTACTTC. Protein: CASSQVGYETQYF.

V gene TRBV4-3 combines with J gene TRBJ2-7; TRBD1 might be the D (7 bases). Looked up from germline, CDR1 is LGHNA and CDR2 is YSLEER. V gave up 4 bases and J gave up 0 bases, with 16 bases separating them. This CDR3 spans 16 amino acids. The CDR3, as DNA: TGCGCCAGCAGCCGGCATGCGGGACAGCTCTCCTACGAGCAGTACTTC. It yields the protein CASSRHAGQLSYEQYF.